The present entry profiles one T cell receptor beta chain with its context. Its antigen target is currently unknown. The sample holds no much larger clone one base away, and base qualities are not on file. The data originate from a study of lymphopenia after photon versus proton radiotherapy (dated by TCRdb to about 2019). For the wider study: The study compared the immunological effects of photon versus proton radiation therapy in patients with gastrointestinal tumors who developed high-grade lymphopenia. The cohort included roughly 18 patients with gastrointestinal tumors who developed lymphopenia after receiving either photon or proton therapy. The study aimed to characterize how the two radiation modalities differ in their impact on the immune system. The paper's findings and limits, for the study overall: The survival association was examined only in patients who died, and the authors described better survival with proton therapy as a possibility, not as a demonstrated result. Across the cohort, among patients who died, a greater drop in TCR diversity after the nadir was inversely correlated with overall survival time. Proton-treated patients stayed relatively stable during treatment, while photon-treated patients lost naive T cells and TCR diversity and gained effector/memory populations. After the lymphocyte count nadir, repertoires from photon-treated patients showed oligoclonal expansion, particularly of CD8+ Temra cells, and this expansion drove the decline in diversity.

The germline V gene (reference sequence) specifies LNHNV as CDR1 and YYDKDF as CDR2. Germline trimming amounts to 1 base on V and 2 bases on J, with 13 as the count of junction bases outside the gene matches. The CDR3 spans 19 residues, from the cysteine through the phenylalanine. Only CDR3 DNA is held: 57 bases, read in frame from base 1. The method behind the library was the immunoSEQ multiplex PCR assay. T cell repertoires were profiled with deep sequencing of rearranged TCR beta loci together with multiparametric flow cytometry. This is the immuneACCESS table as TCRdb keeps it, with only in-frame sequences that have V and J called. A part of the clones is gone; compared with another copy, unresolved V genes explain less than half, and the rest is unexplained. A total of over 40,000 clones appear in this sample, around 90% of them only once. More than 15% of the sample lies in the top ten.

The receptor was derived from a middle-aged woman with cholangiocarcinoma. Sequenced here: peripheral blood, sampled from a patient treated with photon-based radiotherapy. This sequence uses TRBV15 and TRBJ1-5; TRBD1 agrees with 8 junctional bases. The DNA is TGTGCCACCAGCAGAGGATTAGGACAGGGTGATAGGGGCAATCAGCCCCAGCATTTT. It codes for CATSRGLGQGDRGNQPQHF. With all but the CDR3 taken from the reference TRBV15 and TRBJ1-5 genes, the full variable domain is: DAMVIQNPRYQVTQFGKPVTLSCSQTLNHNVMYWYQQKSSQAPKLLFHYYDKDFNNEADTPDNFQSRRPNTSFCFLDIRSPGLGDTAMYLCATSRGLGQGDRGNQPQHFGDGTRLSIL.